This T cell receptor (beta chain) was documented in a study of identical twins. MiXCR, run by TCRdb on the 5' RACE reads, gives a single entry per CDR3 protein. The sample lists roughly 250,000 distinct CDR3 sequences, about 14% seen once, with around 8.9% in the top ten. In its sample, this clonotype was seen many times. The germline CDR1 and CDR2 sequences are SEHNR and FQNEAQ (reference sequence). This CDR3 has 12 residues. Trimming pared 3 bases from V and 5 bases from J, leaving 6 bases between. The chain combines TRBV7-9 with TRBJ2-3, with D unresolved. The source material was memory (CD45RO+) T cells sorted from blood. The receptor was derived from a woman aged 18-29 years in good health. CDR3 DNA sequence: TGTGCCAGCAGCTTCTCACGAGATACGCAGTATTTT. It encodes CASSFSRDTQYF.